A single sample is the source of the 19 T cell receptor beta chains below, sequenced in a study of CD8 T cell repertoires and HIV-1 epitope variants. The antigens for these receptors are not known. Clones were sequenced by immunoSEQ multiplex PCR, and TCRdb holds only the in-frame ones, with some missing. The profile shows 4,500 to 6,000 clones, around two thirds of them singletons. The sample taken for sequencing was cultured CD8+ T cells derived from PBMCs. The receptors come from a male donor with HIV.

The chain links TRBV7-9 to TRBJ1-1; D not resolved. The CDR3 contains 11 residues. CDR1 is SEHNR, CDR2 FQNEAQ, per germline (reference sequence). Trimming took off 6 bases at V and 1 base at J, with 3 bases between the two ends. This chain's CDR3 is CASRGNTEAFF. In DNA, the CDR3 is TGTGCCAGCAGGGGGAACACTGAAGCTTTCTTT.

V gene TRBV7-9 combines with J gene TRBJ2-3, with a weak D call TRBD2 (5 bases). The CDR3 is 14 amino acids. From germline, CDR1 is SEHNR and CDR2 FQNEAQ (reference sequence). V lost 1 base and J lost 4, with 9 bases in between. CDR3 sequence reads: CASSLEEDPDTQYF. The CDR3 nucleotides read TGTGCCAGCAGCTTAGAGGAGGATCCAGATACGCAGTATTTT.

This sequence joins TRBV7-6 and TRBJ2-7; 12 bases match TRBD2. The trim removed 5 bases at V and 2 bases at J, leaving 10 bases unmatched. Germline loops: CDR1 SGHVS, CDR2 FNYEAQ. The CDR3 runs to 17 residues. The CDR3 protein is CASSRGASGGDTYEQYF. The DNA of the CDR3 is TGTGCCAGCAGCCGCGGCGCTAGCGGGGGGGATACCTACGAGCAGTACTTC.

The chain employs TRBV10-2 and TRBJ1-4; the D gene is possibly TRBD1 (6 bases). The V gene's germline CDR1 is WSHSY and CDR2 SAAADI. Between the trimmed V and J ends, which lost 8 bases and 5 bases, there was a span of 9 bases. The CDR3 runs 12 residues. As DNA, the CDR3 is TGCGCCAGCGGGGGGCGGAATGAAAAACTGTTTTTT. Protein product: CASGGRNEKLFF.

V gene TRBV11-2 combines with J gene TRBJ2-2; D uncertain. Germline V CDR1 and CDR2: SGHAT, FQNNGV. The CDR3 consists of 14 residues. The V gene lost 4 bases and the J gene lost 5 bases, with 11 bases spanning the gap. The CDR3 loop reads CASSSTVSTGELFF. The CDR3 nucleotides are TGTGCCAGCAGCTCTACGGTCTCGACCGGGGAGCTGTTTTTT.

The table lists this clone with a count of one. The V call is TRBV9, the J call TRBJ2-7, with D possibly called TRBD1 or TRBD2 (5 bases each). The CDR3 loop spans 13 amino acids. Germline CDR1 and CDR2: SGDLS and YYNGEE. V was clipped by 3 bases and J by 2 bases, with 9 bases between them. The CDR3: CASSAGPTYEQYF. For the CDR3, the DNA is TGTGCCAGCAGCGCGGGACCTACCTACGAGCAGTACTTC.

V usage is TRBV4-1 and J usage is TRBJ2-3; possible D gene TRBD1, 6 bases. Germline CDR1 and CDR2: MGHRA and YSYEKL. V was clipped by 7 bases and J by 0 bases, with 17 bases between them. The CDR3 is 16 amino acids. Written as DNA, the CDR3 is TGCGCCAGCAATCTTGGGCCAGGGGCGAGCACAGATACGCAGTATTTT. Amino acid sequence: CASNLGPGASTDTQYF.

The rearrangement links TRBV5-5 to TRBJ2-1, with D possibly matching TRBD2 (6 bases). Trimming removed 0 bases at V and 4 bases at J, with 14 bases between. CDR1 SGHKS and CDR2 YYEKEE come from the germline V gene (reference sequence). The CDR3 is 16 residues long. CDR3 amino acids: CASSLVPSGTYNEQFF. The CDR3 DNA sequence: TGTGCCAGCAGCTTGGTGCCCTCCGGGACTTACAATGAGCAGTTCTTC.

The V and J genes are TRBV19 and TRBJ1-5; 8 nucleotides agree with TRBD1. Germline CDR1 reads LNHDA; CDR2 reads SQIVND (reference sequence). V shed 5 bases and J 6 bases; nucleotides not matched to a gene: 6. The CDR3 covers 14 residues. The CDR3 DNA reads as TGTGCCAGTAGTCCCGACAGGGGTAGTCAGCCCCAGCATTTT. Translated, it gives CASSPDRGSQPQHF.

The rearrangement joins TRBV5-6 to TRBJ1-1; a possible D gene is TRBD1 (6 bases). V was clipped by 4 bases and J by 1 base, with 8 bases between them. From germline, CDR1 is SGHDT and CDR2 YYEEEE. The length of the CDR3 is 13 residues. The CDR3 sequence is CASSQTGNTEAFF. The CDR3 DNA is TGTGCCAGCAGCCAGACAGGGAACACTGAAGCTTTCTTT. The full variable domain, in which reference TRBV5-6 and TRBJ1-1 provide the parts outside the CDR3, is DAGVTQSPTHLIKTRGQQVTLRCSPKSGHDTVSWYQQALGQGPQFIFQYYEEEERQRGNFPDRFSGHQFPNYSSELNVNALLLGDSALYLCASSQTGNTEAFFGQGTRLTVV.

In this sample, this clone turned up a few times. The V gene is TRBV7-6, the J gene TRBJ2-3; the match to TRBD1 covers 9 bases. From germline, CDR1 is SGHVS and CDR2 FNYEAQ. This CDR3 spans 18 amino acids. The ends lost 3 bases at V and 2 bases at J; junction bases unmatched: 12. The CDR3 region is CASSFSRGTGTLTDTQYF. CDR3 nucleotides: TGTGCCAGCAGCTTCTCGAGAGGGACAGGGACCCTCACAGATACGCAGTATTTT.

V usage is TRBV5-4 and J usage is TRBJ2-7; 8 nucleotides agree with TRBD1. Trimming at V came to 3 bases and at J to 0 bases, leaving 2 bases not matched to a gene. This CDR3 contains 14 residues. Germline V gene data show CDR1 as SGHNT and CDR2 as YYREEE (reference sequence). The CDR3 protein is CASSWTGSSYEQYF. The CDR3 nucleotides read TGTGCCAGCAGCTGGACAGGGTCCTCCTACGAGCAGTACTTC.

This chain joins TRBV19 and TRBJ1-1; D ambiguous. The V gene's germline CDR1 is LNHDA and CDR2 SQIVND (reference sequence). The CDR3 loop spans 15 amino acids. V was trimmed by 1 base and J by 3 bases, leaving 12 bases between them. CDR3 in amino acids: CASSIGLRGYTEAFF. The CDR3 DNA follows: TGTGCCAGTAGTATAGGTCTACGGGGATACACTGAAGCTTTCTTT. The entire variable domain, with the rest obtained from reference TRBV19 and TRBJ1-1, is as follows: DGGITQSPKYLFRKEGQNVTLSCEQNLNHDAMYWYRQDPGQGLRLIYYSQIVNDFQKGDIAEGYSVSREKKESFPLTVTSAQKNPTAFYLCASSIGLRGYTEAFFGQGTRLTVV.

The rearrangement joins TRBV7-2 to TRBJ1-2; 12 bases align to TRBD1. V gave up 5 bases and J gave up 6 bases; unmatched junction bases: 10. CDR3 length equals 16 residues. Germline loops: CDR1 SGHTA, CDR2 FQGNSA. CDR3 sequence reads: CASSPPGQGAKNGYTF. In DNA, the CDR3 is TGTGCCAGCAGCCCCCCGGGACAGGGGGCAAAGAATGGCTACACCTTC.

The count of this clone is one. This rearrangement joins TRBV21-1 to TRBJ1-2. TRBV21-1 is a documented pseudogene. This CDR3 has 12 amino acids. The DNA for the CDR3 is TGTGCCAGCAGTCCAAGTAACTATGGCTACACCTTC. This translates into CASSPSNYGYTF.

CDR3 nucleotides: TGTGCCAGCAGCCCCGACAGGATCGGCACTGAAGCTTTCTTT. This encodes CASSPDRIGTEAFF. The chain has TRBV6-5 and TRBJ1-1; D might be TRBD1 (6 bases). The germline CDR1 and CDR2 sequences are MNHEY and SVGAGI. The CDR3 length is 14 residues. V was shortened by 6 bases and J by 4 bases, with 15 bases between the two germline ends.

The chain joins TRBV12-5 to TRBJ2-1; 8 bases line up with TRBD2. This CDR3 spans 14 amino acids. The germline CDR1 and CDR2 sequences are LGHNT and FRNRAP. Germline trimming cut 4 bases from V and 5 bases from J; bases unmatched to any gene: 4. CDR3 sequence: CASGSGRGDNEQFF. The CDR3 coding sequence is TGTGCTAGTGGTTCGGGGCGGGGGGACAATGAGCAGTTCTTC.

As concerns this clone: The limits of the CDR3 on the DNA are not certain, so only TCRdb's listed CDR3 is given. The chain couples TRBV21-1 to TRBJ1-2; no DNA check was done on the table's D call, TRBD1. TRBV21-1 is flagged as a pseudogene. The CDR3 length equals 16 residues, ends included. CDR3 protein: CARIFASGTGRYGYTF.

This rearrangement joins TRBV5-6 to TRBJ1-1; no definite D call. CDR3 length equals 13 residues. The V end lost 1 base, the J end lost 2 bases, and 6 bases lay between the germline ends. From germline, CDR1 is SGHDT and CDR2 YYEEEE. The CDR3 is CASSLMVNTEAFF. The CDR3 bases are TGTGCCAGCAGCTTGATGGTAAACACTGAAGCTTTCTTT.